These 20 T cell receptor beta chains share one sample of origin, sequenced in a study of PD-1 blockade in classical Hodgkin lymphoma. Profiled with immunoSEQ multiplex PCR; TCRdb holds only in-frame clones, not every one. The sample contains fewer than 80,000 clones, 70% to 75% of which appear only once. No patient escaped relapse after autologous stem cell transplantation, and brentuximab vedotin exposure varied. Sample: peripheral blood mononuclear cells (PBMCs), taken before the second cycle of nivolumab. Receptor source: a human donor with classical Hodgkin lymphoma.

The rearrangement joins TRBV23-1 to TRBJ2-7, with D uncertain. TRBV23-1 is identified as an open reading frame with a role that is uncertain. Trimming took off 3 bases at V and 3 bases at J, with 27 bases between the two ends. The CDR3 has 19 residues. CDR3 region: CASSHPVPKQDVTHYEQYF. The CDR3 bases are TGCGCCAGCAGTCACCCTGTCCCCAAGCAGGATGTAACTCACTACGAGCAGTACTTC.

The chain employs TRBV18 and TRBJ1-5; D is ambiguous. This CDR3 is built from 12 residues. With 3 bases removed from V and 6 bases from J, the gap between germline ends came to 6 bases. The germline V gene encodes CDR1 KGHSH and CDR2 LQKENI. Here the CDR3 DNA reads TGTGCCAGCTCACCCGCGGGTCAGCCCCAGCATTTT. Translating it yields CASSPAGQPQHF.

The J gene is TRBJ2-7, the V gene TRBV6-5; perhaps TRBD1 as D (6 bases). This CDR3 is built from 14 residues. V was cut by 4 bases and J by 4 bases, with 14 bases left in between. Germline CDR1 and CDR2: MNHEY and SVGAGI. DNA of the CDR3: TGTGCCAGCAGTTTAGGGGGAGCAGCGTACGAGCAGTACTTC. Protein product: CASSLGGAAYEQYF.

The chain joins TRBV6-5 to TRBJ1-5, with 10 positions matching TRBD1. J was trimmed by 4 bases and V by 5 bases; bases with no gene match: 5. The CDR3 is 15 residues long. In germline, CDR1 is MNHEY, CDR2 SVGAGI. The CDR3 spells CASSPPGQGNQPQHF. As DNA, the CDR3 is TGTGCCAGCAGTCCCCCGGGACAGGGGAATCAGCCCCAGCATTTT.

The J gene is TRBJ2-7, the V gene TRBV11-3; 8 bases line up with TRBD1. V shed 4 bases, J shed 2 bases, and the junction held 10 bases outside the gene matches. Germline-derived CDR1 and CDR2 are SGHNT and YENEEA. The CDR3 is 16 amino acids. In DNA, the CDR3 is TGTGCCAGCAGCTCCCTGACAGGGGATGATCCCTACGAGCAGTACTTC. As protein: CASSSLTGDDPYEQYF.

V gene TRBV11-3 combines with J gene TRBJ2-7; 9 bases align to TRBD1. This CDR3 spans 15 amino acids. CDR1 SGHNT and CDR2 YENEEA come from the germline V gene. J was trimmed by 3 bases and V by 5 bases; bases with no gene match: 8. CDR3 nucleotide sequence: TGTGCCAGCAGCGTCCACAGGGGGCGAGTCTACGAGCAGTACTTC. Translation gives CASSVHRGRVYEQYF.

A remark on this clone: The sample holds other DNA sequences that translate to the same CDR3. The rearrangement uses TRBV9 and TRBJ2-3; D remains unclear. V gave up 0 bases and J gave up 6 bases, with 5 bases separating them. This CDR3 spans 12 amino acids. CDR1 is SGDLS, CDR2 YYNGEE, per germline. The CDR3 protein is CASSVGADTQYF. CDR3 DNA sequence: TGTGCCAGCAGCGTAGGGGCGGATACGCAGTATTTT.

The chain recombines TRBV6-5 with TRBJ1-1; TRBD1 might be the D (6 bases). CDR3 length: 14 residues. The germline gives CDR1 MNHEY, CDR2 SVGAGI. V gave up 8 bases and J gave up 4 bases, with 17 bases separating them. The CDR3 bases are TGTGCCAGCTCAAGAGGGGGTTTTTCCACTGAAGCTTTCTTT. It is translated as CASSRGGFSTEAFF.

This clone showed up just a few times. The chain employs TRBV27 and TRBJ1-2, with TRBD1 identical over 12 bases. Trimming took 3 bases from V and 8 from J; bases not matched to a gene: 19. CDR1 MNHEY and CDR2 SMNVEV come from the germline V gene (reference sequence). The CDR3 totals 19 residues. CDR3 in amino acids: CASSFQLAAKGQGANGYTF. CDR3 in DNA: TGTGCCAGCAGTTTTCAGCTCGCCGCAAAGGGACAGGGGGCAAACGGCTACACCTTC.

The chain is built from TRBV5-4 and TRBJ2-1, with 15 bases aligning to TRBD2. Germline CDR1 is SGHNT and CDR2 is YYREEE (reference sequence). This CDR3 region has 17 residues. V was pared by 4 bases and J by 4 bases, with 6 bases of the junction left unmatched. CDR3 nucleotides: TGTGCCAGCAGCCCCAAAGGACTAGCGGGAGGGTACAATGAGCAGTTCTTC. The encoded protein is CASSPKGLAGGYNEQFF.

Only one count was recorded for this clone. This chain uses TRBV9 with TRBJ1-5; D uncertain. Per germline, CDR1 SGDLS and CDR2 YYNGEE. The CDR3 totals 14 residues. Deletions cut 4 bases from V and 3 bases from J, with 11 bases between. The CDR3 sequence: CASSSDGLNQPQHF. The CDR3 bases are TGTGCCAGCAGCTCTGACGGCCTCAATCAGCCCCAGCATTTT. Variable domain in full (rest from reference TRBV9 and TRBJ1-5): DSGVTQTPKHLITATGQRVTLRCSPRSGDLSVYWYQQSLDQGLQFLIQYYNGEERAKGNILERFSAQQFPDLHSELNLSSLELGDSALYFCASSSDGLNQPQHFGDGTRLSIL.

The chain uses TRBV29-1 and TRBJ2-5; TRBD2 agrees at 7 bases. V trimming: 7 bases; J trimming: 5 bases; junction bases outside the gene matches: 13. Germline-derived CDR1 and CDR2 are SQVTM and ANQGSEA. The CDR3 runs to 14 residues. The DNA of the CDR3 is TGCAGCGCTGGATGGGGGAGGGAGAGGGAGACCCAGTACTTC. Translation gives CSAGWGRERETQYF.

This clone was found a few times. The gene calls are TRBV5-1 and TRBJ1-4; a possible D gene is TRBD1 (6 bases). Germline V gene sequence: CDR1 SGHRS, CDR2 YFSETQ. This CDR3 region has 15 residues. Trimming stripped 4 bases from V and 5 bases from J, with 15 bases between. The CDR3 is CASSPGGSENEKLFF. The CDR3 DNA is TGCGCCAGCAGCCCGGGGGGCTCAGAGAATGAAAAACTGTTTTTT.

The CDR3 region has the DNA TGTGCCAGCAGTTACGATCGAGGAAACACCATATATTTT. It specifies CASSYDRGNTIYF. The chain carries TRBV6-6 and TRBJ1-3; D is unclear. CDR1 MNHNY and CDR2 SVGAGI come from the germline V gene (reference sequence). V was cut by 2 bases and J by 4 bases, with 6 bases left in between. The CDR3 runs 13 residues.

A few counts support this clone. This sequence joins TRBV9 and TRBJ1-6; D not resolved. Trimming took 0 bases from V and 3 from J, leaving 7 bases between them. Germline values: CDR1 SGDLS, CDR2 YYNGEE. The CDR3 spans 15 residues. The CDR3 sequence is CASSVDGDYNSPLHF. In DNA form, the CDR3 reads TGTGCCAGCAGCGTAGATGGGGACTATAATTCACCCCTCCACTTT. The entire variable domain, with the rest obtained from reference TRBV9 and TRBJ1-6, is as follows: DSGVTQTPKHLITATGQRVTLRCSPRSGDLSVYWYQQSLDQGLQFLIQYYNGEERAKGNILERFSAQQFPDLHSELNLSSLELGDSALYFCASSVDGDYNSPLHFGNGTRLTVT.

In its sample, this clone was seen a few times. The J gene is TRBJ2-3, the V gene TRBV5-8; 9 bases agree with TRBD2. This CDR3 comprises 16 residues. V shed 4 bases and J 0 bases; nucleotides not matched to a gene: 6. The germline CDR1 and CDR2 sequences are SGHTS and YDEGEE. CDR3: CASSGGLATSTDTQYF. The CDR3 DNA reads TGTGCCAGCAGCGGCGGACTAGCGACCAGCACAGATACGCAGTATTTT.

This chain connects TRBV14 to TRBJ2-2, with no clear D. This CDR3 is built from 14 residues. V lost 2 bases and J 1 base, leaving 5 bases between the germline ends. Germline V gene data show CDR1 as SGHDN and CDR2 as FVKESK. In DNA, the CDR3 is TGTGCCAGCAGCCAAAACATGAACACCGGGGAGCTGTTTTTT. It yields the protein CASSQNMNTGELFF.

The chain carries TRBV2 and TRBJ2-7; possibly TRBD1 for D (6 bases). The CDR3 consists of 15 residues. The germline V and J ends were trimmed by 6 bases and 7 bases, with 22 bases remaining between them. Germline values: CDR1 SNHLY, CDR2 FYNNEI. This CDR3 reads CASRETISARGEQYF. The CDR3 coding sequence is TGTGCCAGCAGGGAGACAATATCGGCTAGGGGGGAGCAGTACTTC.

This clone was seen just once. J is TRBJ2-7 and V is TRBV13, with D tentatively TRBD1 (6 bases). The CDR3 has 13 amino acids. Trimming cost V 1 base and J 4 bases, with 8 bases left between them. The germline CDR1 and CDR2 sequences are PRHDT and FYEKMQ (reference sequence). CDR3 sequence reads: CASSLEGHYEQYF. CDR3 in DNA: TGTGCCAGCAGCTTAGAGGGACATTACGAGCAGTACTTC. The full variable domain, in which reference TRBV13 and TRBJ2-7 provide the parts outside the CDR3, is AAGVIQSPRHLIKEKRETATLKCYPIPRHDTVYWYQQGPGQDPQFLISFYEKMQSDKGSIPDRFSAQQFSDYHSELNMSSLELGDSALYFCASSLEGHYEQYFGPGTRLTVT.

The chain uses TRBV5-6 and TRBJ1-2; D might be TRBD1 (6 bases). Germline CDR1 and CDR2: SGHDT and YYEEEE. CDR3 size: 13 residues. V was cut by 2 bases and J by 6 bases, with 11 bases left in between. DNA of the CDR3: TGTGCCAGCAGCTTCGGGGGGGCTGATGGCTACACCTTC. Translating it yields CASSFGGADGYTF.